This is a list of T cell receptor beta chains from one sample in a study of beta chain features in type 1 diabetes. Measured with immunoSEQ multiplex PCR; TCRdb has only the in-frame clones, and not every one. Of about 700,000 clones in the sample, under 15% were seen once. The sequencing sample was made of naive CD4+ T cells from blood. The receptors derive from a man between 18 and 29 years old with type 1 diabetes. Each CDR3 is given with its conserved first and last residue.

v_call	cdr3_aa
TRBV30	CAWSTRGGNQPQHF
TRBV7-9	CASSSRHRLEPLHF
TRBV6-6	CASSYSGTDFYNEQFF
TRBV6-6	CASSWDSMNTEAFF
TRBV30	CAWSEISGNTIYF
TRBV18	CASSPDRARAFF
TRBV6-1	CAVQGAAYSNQPQHF
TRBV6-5	CASSSSGTLQYF
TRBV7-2	CASSPPSTGIQYF
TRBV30	CAWSVWASLNYGYTF
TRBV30	CAWSGVEAGELFF
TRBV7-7	CASRGSGELFF
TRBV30	CAWSLTGGTYEQYF
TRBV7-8	CASSFRGPEAFF
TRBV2	CASSGVAGSYEQYF
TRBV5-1	CASSLEGEVYQPQHF
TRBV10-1	CASSEGGTGELFF
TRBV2	CASTKRTGETYEQYF
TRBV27	CASSDRISEAFF
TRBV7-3	CASSLMSMGSAGEETQYF
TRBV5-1	CASSSVTGGPSYEQYF
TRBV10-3	CAISDPGAGKGETQYF
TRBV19	CASSIPLGAGTEAFF
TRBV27	CASRGPREELFF
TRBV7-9	CASSSAGGDYGYTF
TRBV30	CANRDLSNYGYTF
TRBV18	CASSPHPPGTSGGDEQYF
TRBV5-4	CASSQGQGGSTDTQYF
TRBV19	CASTHRGTGELFF
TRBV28	CASSFGDAETQYF
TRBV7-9	CASSFGGGGEKLFF
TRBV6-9	CASSYRLAGPDEQFF
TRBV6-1	CASSEAYNEQFF